Detailed here is one TCR beta chain. The antigen is not known. The data derive from a study of spatial heterogeneity in lung cancer. Study details: Sequencing consistently turned up more beta-chain sequences than alpha-chain sequences.

Each TCR cDNA molecule bore a unique molecular identifier. TCRdb re-derived calls from the 5' RACE reads in MiXCR, one entry per CDR3 protein. The table includes about 120,000 distinct CDR3 sequences, 10% to 15% detected once. Time point here: blood at routine non-recurrence follow-up after resection. Whole RNA, which was extracted from tumor, nontumor lung tissue or frozen PBMC, was sequenced without any cell sorting. Study results and caveats: At tumor resection, ubiquitous expanded TCRs were detected in blood more often than later.

CDR3 length: 16 residues. The trim removed 0 bases at V and 3 bases at J, leaving 6 bases unmatched. Germline V gene data show CDR1 as LGHDT and CDR2 as YNNKEL (reference sequence). This TCR was recovered from a male donor with early-stage non-small cell lung cancer. The V gene is TRBV3-1, the J gene TRBJ1-1, with 8 positions matching TRBD1. The sequencing here drew on PBMCs, taken at follow-up. DNA of the CDR3: TGTGCCAGCAGCCAAGAAAGGACAGGGCGAGACACTGAAGCTTTCTTT. Its translation: CASSQERTGRDTEAFF.